This T cell receptor (beta chain) was profiled in a study of shared clonotypes between healthy human individuals. Study background: CD4 naive cells filled three plates per donor, CD4 memory three, CD8 naive two and CD8 memory one. General observations from the study: The donor pool, a small one, limited the genetic and exposure-history diversity represented. Collection of samples was limited to blood; tissue repertoires likely differ.

The assay was carried out at the deep level. Clones were read by immunoSEQ multiplex PCR, and TCRdb kept only the in-frame ones, dropping some. The sample carries approximately 980,000 clones, around 80% recorded once. The CDR3 consists of 15 residues. Germline CDR1 reads SGHTA; CDR2 reads FQGNSA. The junction had 10 bases not matched to a gene; V was cut back by 6 bases and J by 6 bases. Points on this clone: Its antigen is still unknown.

Sequencing was done on a sample of memory CD4+ T cells sorted from blood. Sample subset: CD45RA-negative fraction. V gene TRBV7-2 combines with J gene TRBJ2-4; 8 bases are shared with TRBD1. The receptor was derived from a man aged 18 to 30 in good health. For the CDR3, the DNA is TGTGCCAGCAGGAGGACAGGGCTATTGGGAAACATTCAGTACTTC. Its translation: CASRRTGLLGNIQYF.